This T cell receptor beta chain was observed in a study of Graves' ophthalmopathy and Graves' hyperthyroidism (dated by TCRdb to between 2017 and 2018). Describing the broader study: Peripheral blood was collected before any treatment was given, at the time of initial diagnosis. The study used TCR beta repertoire signatures to distinguish Graves' ophthalmopathy from Graves' hyperthyroidism and to predict progression to ophthalmopathy. In total, 135 blood samples were TCR-sequenced: 40 to 45 ophthalmopathy, roughly 77 hyperthyroidism and some 17 hyperthyroidism-to-ophthalmopathy patients. To explore V-J signatures that separate ophthalmopathy from hyperthyroidism, a discovery set of about 100 patients was enrolled, consisting of 40 to 45 with ophthalmopathy and about 60 with stable hyperthyroidism. For independent validation, a separate cohort was made up of fewer than 20 hyperthyroidism patients plus 17 patients who later progressed from hyperthyroidism to ophthalmopathy. T-cell repertoires of thyroid tissue and blood were compared in over 5 hyperthyroidism patients. Following sample collection, hyperthyroidism patients were given methimazole at a starting dose of 30 mg daily, and ophthalmopathy patients were given high-dose intravenous methylprednisolone. The 100 discovery patients were divided at random into training and test sets in a 7:3 ratio.

V loses 6 bases at its end and J loses 4 bases; junction bases beyond the gene matches: 16. The CDR3 sequence holds 18 residues, the cysteine and phenylalanine included. Only the CDR3 DNA stays, 54 bases, in frame from base 1. In the germline V gene, CDR1 corresponds to MNHEY and CDR2 to SVGAGI. Here is what the overall study found, with its caveats: The 13-signature model separated ophthalmopathy from stable hyperthyroidism with 87.88% sensitivity and roughly 84% specificity in cross-validation, and 80%/75% in the test set. In validation, the model predicted ophthalmopathy progression with more than 70% sensitivity and less than 80% specificity; some 13 predicted patients were CT-confirmed with GO in a median of around 6 months. Most of the expanded thyroid clonotypes with a frequency above 0.001 were also detected in blood, and it was suggested that the thyroid immune response may be reflected by blood repertoires. No statistical method was used to set the sample size in advance, and the investigators knew which group each participant was assigned to.

Ophthalmopathy patients were characterized by moderately to severely active disease, a Clinical Activity Score of at least 3, a NOSPECS grade of at least 4, and a disease duration under 3 months. Patients with other autoimmune diseases, uncontrolled infections, pregnancy or lactation were excluded from the study. Diagnosis was based on clinical symptoms, serum thyroxine, TRAb, thyroid ultrasound and orbital computed tomography. PBMCs were isolated from about 9.1 ml of fresh peripheral blood by Ficoll-Paque density gradient centrifugation. Total RNA was extracted using Trizol reagent, and RNA quality was checked on an Agilent 2100 Bioanalyzer. This clonotype showed up many times. It lacks a known antigen. Base qualities are not provided; no much larger clone lies one nucleotide away. TCR beta CDR3 regions were amplified from RNA transcripts for repertoire sequencing. The first round of RT-PCR was done with HTBI primers and the Qiagen OneStep RT-PCR kit, and was followed by a second round of multiplex PCR, then size selection and purification. The libraries underwent paired-end sequencing with 100 bp reads on an Illumina HiSeq2000. Per the authors' processing: SOAPnuke was used to process the reads, removing any read that contained adapters or uncalled bases, had a mean Phred below 15, or lacked an exact match to the constant primer or identifier. COPE v1.2.5 was used to merge high-quality paired reads. Each unique nucleotide sequence was defined as a clonotype, and clonotypes were aligned to IMGT TRB V, D and J references with MiTCR v1.1. The analysis was limited to V-J combinations with a frequency above 0.0001, which together covered around 99% of the repertoires. A TCR clonal expansion and chaos score per V-J combination was defined as the ratio of F50 clonal expansion to chaos observed in the TCRdist matrix. Features were reduced by Welch's t-statistics and random forest to around 13 V-J combinations, which fed a naive Bayes classifier. The Morisita-Horn index was used to measure how similar the thyroid and blood repertoires were. The public reads were reanalyzed by TCRdb: fastp trimming at Q25, MiXCR alignment, in-frame beta chains only. Each CDR3 protein gets just one entry, which takes the most common genes and DNA from the rows behind it. What appears here as the V and J calls and clone size reflects TCRdb's work, not the paper's. Counted in this sample were about 400,000 distinct CDR3 sequences; around 20% of them appeared once. Around 1.5% of the sample is taken by the ten largest.

The sequenced sample was peripheral blood. The V gene is TRBV6-5 and the J gene is TRBJ2-7; the central 12 bases match TRBD2. The origin of this receptor is a woman aged 18-35 years with Graves' ophthalmopathy. Donor details come from another sample of the same person, matched by shared clones. At the DNA level, the sequence is TGTGCCAGCAGACCGGGGTGGTTCTCTAGCGGGGGGGAGTACGAGCAGTACTTC. Translation gives CASRPGWFSSGGEYEQYF.